There are a few counts of the clone carrying this T cell receptor (beta chain). Antigen unknown. The data originate from a study of T cells in Graves' hyperthyroidism and ophthalmopathy. Study-level results: Ophthalmopathy cases were set apart from stable hyperthyroidism by a 13 V-J model. Model predictions of ophthalmopathy came a median about 6.3 months before onset. Blood held most thyroid clonotypes expanded above 0.001 frequency.

The CDR3 regions of TCR beta were amplified from RNA transcripts. The HTBI primer set was used in a first-round RT-PCR of the TCR CDR3. TCRdb independently ran MiXCR on the multiplex PCR reads; one entry per CDR3 protein. The profile covers approximately 610,000 distinct CDR3 sequences, with 14% to 15% appearing a single time and over 3.5% taken by the ten largest. Sequences were obtained from blood. The origin of this receptor is a middle-aged woman with Graves' ophthalmopathy.

The CDR3 spells CASSYLGGRRAEAFF. The CDR3 DNA is TGTGCCAGCAGTTACCTCGGGGGCCGGAGGGCTGAAGCTTTCTTT. V usage is TRBV6-5 and J usage is TRBJ1-1; TRBD1 might be the D (6 bases). From germline, CDR1 is MNHEY and CDR2 SVGAGI. The length of the CDR3 is 15 residues. Between the trimmed V and J ends, which lost 2 bases and 6 bases, there was a span of 16 bases.